Presented here are 5 T cell receptor beta chains from one specimen sequenced in a study of T-cell reconstitution after alpha-beta-depleted transplantation in children. General observations from the study: One year post-transplant, T-cell counts and diversity were largely derived from T cells produced anew.

Their antigens remain unidentified. Library preparation (for TCRbeta) was performed with unique molecular identifiers. TCRdb recomputed calls from the PCR reads with MiXCR, one row per CDR3 protein. The data show around 270,000 distinct CDR3 sequences, with over 7% seen just once and 9.1% held by the top ten. The material was peripheral blood, obtained 360 days after TCRalphabeta/CD19-depleted stem cell transplant. The source is a female patient between 2 and 10 years old who had a stem cell transplant for Fanconi anemia, so the T cells may come from the graft donor.

This clonotype was found many times. The CDR3 bases are TGCGCCAGCAGCTTGGACAGGGCGAACACTGAAGCTTTCTTT. Its protein product is CASSLDRANTEAFF. The rearrangement uses TRBV5-1 and TRBJ1-1; D possibly corresponds to TRBD1 (6 bases). The CDR3 covers 14 residues. Germline loops: CDR1 SGHRS, CDR2 YFSETQ. Trimming left V 0 bases short and J 1 base short, with 7 bases between.

This clonotype occurred many times. The chain is built from TRBV25-1 and TRBJ2-1; possibly TRBD2 for D (6 bases). Germline assignment: CDR1 MGHDK and CDR2 SYGVNS. V was shortened by 7 bases and J by 3 bases, with 10 bases between the two germline ends. CDR3 length equals 13 residues. The CDR3, as DNA: TGTGCCAGCACGGCGGGGTACTACAATGAGCAGTTCTTC. Its protein product is CASTAGYYNEQFF. Together with reference TRBV25-1 and TRBJ2-1, the CDR3 gives the full variable domain: EADIYQTPRYLVIGTGKKITLECSQTMGHDKMYWYQQDPGMELHLIHYSYGVNSTEKGDLSSESTVSRIRTEHFPLTLESARPSHTSQYLCASTAGYYNEQFFGPGTRLTVL.

The V and J genes are TRBV9 and TRBJ2-3, with D maybe TRBD2 (5 bases). CDR1 and CDR2 (germline): SGDLS, YYNGEE. With 1 base removed from V and 3 bases from J, the gap between germline ends came to 9 bases. There are 14 residues in the CDR3. In nucleotides, the CDR3 is TGTGCCAGCAGCGTACTAGAGCGGACAGATACGCAGTATTTT. Translating gives CASSVLERTDTQYF.

This clonotype was counted at least ten times. V gene TRBV12-3 or TRBV12-4 combines with J gene TRBJ1-5, with D possibly TRBD1 on 5 matching bases. V was trimmed by 5 bases and J by 3 bases, leaving 11 bases between them. CDR3 length: 14 amino acids. The CDR3 coding sequence is TGTGCCAGCAGTAGAGACAGTCCCAATCAGCCCCAGCATTTT. Protein product: CASSRDSPNQPQHF.

This clonotype was detected many times. The chain uses TRBV6-2 or TRBV6-3 and TRBJ2-1, with 10 bases fitting TRBD1. V was pared by 6 bases and J by 12 bases, with 5 bases of the junction left unmatched. Germline CDR1 MNHEY, CDR2 SVGEGT. The CDR3 is made up of 12 amino acids. The CDR3 loop reads CASSQTGGGQFF. As DNA, the CDR3 is TGTGCCAGCAGCCAGACAGGGGGCGGGCAGTTCTTC.